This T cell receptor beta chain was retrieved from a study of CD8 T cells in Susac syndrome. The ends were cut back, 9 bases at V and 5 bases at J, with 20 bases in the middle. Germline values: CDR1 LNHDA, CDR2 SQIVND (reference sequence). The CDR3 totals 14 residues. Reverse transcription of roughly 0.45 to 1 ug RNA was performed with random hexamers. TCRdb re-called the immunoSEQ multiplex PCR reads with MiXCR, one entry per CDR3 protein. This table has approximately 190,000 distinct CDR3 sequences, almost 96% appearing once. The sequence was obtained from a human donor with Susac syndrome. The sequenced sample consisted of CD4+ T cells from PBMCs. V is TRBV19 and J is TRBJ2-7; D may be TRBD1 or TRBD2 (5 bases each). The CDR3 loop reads CASSPRQLRDEQYF. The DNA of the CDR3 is TGTGCCAGCAGTCCAAGACAGCTGCGGGACGAGCAGTACTTC.